A single sample gave rise to the 3 T cell receptor beta chains below, sequenced in a study of tumor and adjacent non-tumor tissue in lung cancer. A modified ARM-PCR protocol with three rounds of nested PCR amplified TCRbeta. Each CDR3 protein gets one entry after TCRdb re-called the multiplex PCR reads with MiXCR. Of about 200,000 distinct CDR3 sequences in the sample, 70% to 75% were seen once. RNA was extracted from bulk tissue without any cell sorting. The sample consisted of lung tumor tissue. The receptors originated from a man in his 60s with non-small cell lung cancer.

About this clonotype: A clone one base away is much larger, so this may be a read error. The rearrangement links TRBV20-1 to TRBJ1-5, with D possibly matching TRBD1 (6 bases). Germline lookup yields CDR1 DFQATT and CDR2 SNEGSKA (reference sequence). CDR3 length equals 15 residues. V was pared by 0 bases and J by 6 bases, with 15 bases between. The CDR3 sequence: CSARDQPGAFQPQHF. CDR3 bases: TGCAGTGCTAGAGATCAACCGGGGGCTTTTCAGCCCCAGCATTTT.

This clonotype has a count of ten or more. V usage is TRBV11-3 and J usage is TRBJ2-3, with TRBD1 matching 9 bases. Trimming at V came to 5 bases and at J to 3 bases, leaving 6 bases not matched to a gene. The CDR3 is 15 residues long. Germline loops: CDR1 SGHNT, CDR2 YENEEA. The CDR3 DNA reads TGTGCCAGCAGCCGGGGACAGGGTGGAACAGATACGCAGTATTTT. Its translation: CASSRGQGGTDTQYF.

On this clonotype itself: A read error is likely, as this CDR3 ends without the conserved phenylalanine or tryptophan. This chain links TRBV7-9 with TRBJ1-1; 7 bases align to TRBD1. Germline lookup yields CDR1 SEHNR and CDR2 FQNEAQ (reference sequence). This CDR3 region has 13 residues. Germline trimming cut 9 bases from V and 11 bases from J; bases unmatched to any gene: 15. DNA of the CDR3: TGTGCCAGGAGCCTAGGACAGGCTGGGAGGGCTTTCATT. This encodes CARSLGQAGRAFI.